One T cell receptor beta chain is described in this entry. Its antigen remains unidentified. Germline V gene sequence: CDR1 MNHEY, CDR2 SMNVEV (reference sequence). The CDR3 extends over 16 amino acids. V dropped 5 bases and J dropped 4 bases, with 15 bases sitting between them. Lactation, pregnancy, other autoimmune disease or uncontrolled infection excluded patients. These data are taken from a study of T cells in Graves' hyperthyroidism and ophthalmopathy. Study context: The initial diagnosis was the point when peripheral blood was collected, ahead of any treatment.

The study, taken as a whole, reports: A 13 V-J signature model discriminated ophthalmopathy versus stable hyperthyroidism.

Amplification of TCR beta CDR3 regions was performed using RNA transcripts as template. Carried out on the TCR CDR3, a first-round RT-PCR used the HTBI primer set. TCRdb reprocessed the multiplex PCR reads via MiXCR and lists one record per CDR3 protein. The sample has approximately 220,000 distinct CDR3 sequences; approximately 20% are singletons. The chain carries TRBV27 and TRBJ2-6; D is uncertain. The receptor comes from a man aged 40-55 years with Graves' hyperthyroidism. Sequences were obtained from blood. In DNA, the CDR3 is TGTGCCAGCAGTGTAGGACCTCAAGCGGGGGCCAACGTCCTGACTTTC. This gives the protein CASSVGPQAGANVLTF.